The rows below give T cell receptor beta chains drawn from one sample of a study of OX40 agonist ivuxolimab in advanced cancers. Sequenced by immunoSEQ multiplex PCR; TCRdb stores in-frame clones only, minus some. The top ten hold 1.6% of the sample, which has around 62,000 clones, about three quarters seen once. Specimen: CD4+ or CD8+ T cells sorted from blood, collected in a trial of the OX40 agonist ivuxolimab. The receptors stem from an adult with an advanced solid tumor such as melanoma, head and neck, liver or kidney cancer. The CDR3 runs from the conserved cysteine through the conserved F or W. The D gene is left open where the match is weak. Rows give clone size only sometimes, using once, few, many, or a class for an expanded clone.

j_call | clone_size | v_call | d_call | cdr3_aa | cdr3_nt
TRBJ2-2 | NA | TRBV11-2 | NA | CASSLGVDIANTGELFF | TGTGCCAGCAGCTTAGGAGTCGACATTGCGAACACCGGGGAGCTGTTTTTT
TRBJ1-2 | NA | TRBV29-1 | NA | CSVEGTPGYGYTF | TGCAGCGTTGAGGGGACCCCGGGCTATGGCTACACCTTC
TRBJ2-5 | once | TRBV10-3 | TRBD2 | CAISAGGGETQYF | TGTGCCATCAGTGCTGGCGGGGGGGAGACCCAGTACTTC
TRBJ2-7 | NA | TRBV7-8 | TRBD1 | CASSTTGGEQYF | TGTGCCAGCAGTACTACAGGGGGCGAGCAGTACTTC
TRBJ2-1 | once | TRBV5-1 | NA | CASSLSVAGDNEQFF | TGCGCCAGCAGCTTGTCGGTGGCAGGGGACAATGAGCAGTTCTTC
TRBJ1-1 | NA | TRBV19 | NA | CASTPGRVNTEAFF | TGTGCCAGTACTCCGGGACGGGTGAACACTGAAGCTTTCTTT
TRBJ2-5 | NA | TRBV27 | NA | CASSSVGQTQYF | TGTGCCAGCAGTTCCGTCGGTCAGACCCAGTACTTC
TRBJ1-3 | NA | TRBV2 | NA | CASSPRREISGNTIYF | TGTGCCAGCAGTCCCCGGAGGGAGATCTCTGGAAACACCATATATTTT
TRBJ2-1 | NA | TRBV10-2 | NA | CASSEVTSKFF | TGCGCCAGCAGTGAGGTTACTAGCAAGTTCTTC
TRBJ1-2 | NA | TRBV4-2 | TRBD1 | CASSPSGTGRLYDGYTF | TGTGCCAGCAGCCCTTCTGGGACAGGGAGGTTATATGATGGCTACACCTTC
TRBJ1-1 | NA | TRBV9 | NA | CASSVVTADEAFF | TGTGCCAGCAGCGTAGTCACAGCTGATGAAGCTTTCTTT
TRBJ2-5 | NA | TRBV7-9 | TRBD2 | CASSLARGSVAETQYF | TGTGCCAGCAGCTTAGCGCGGGGGTCGGTTGCGGAGACCCAGTACTTC
TRBJ2-5 | NA | TRBV27 | NA | CASRNRGSWGETQYF | TGTGCCAGCAGGAATCGGGGGAGCTGGGGAGAGACCCAGTACTTC
TRBJ2-1 | NA | TRBV18 | TRBD1 | CASSPPRQGTNEQFF | TGTGCCAGCTCACCACCGAGACAGGGGACCAATGAGCAGTTCTTC
TRBJ2-6 | NA | TRBV5-1 | NA | CASMGAGANVLTF | TGCGCCAGCATGGGGGCTGGGGCCAACGTCCTGACTTTC
TRBJ2-2 | NA | TRBV5-1 | TRBD1 | CASRGGQGNTGELFF | TGCGCCAGCAGGGGAGGACAGGGGAACACCGGGGAGCTGTTTTTT
TRBJ2-7 | once | TRBV6-1 | NA | CASSEGRGTSYEQYF | TGTGCCAGCAGTGAAGGCCGTGGGACATCCTACGAGCAGTACTTC
TRBJ2-1 | NA | TRBV2 | NA | CASSVSASYNEQFF | TGTGCCAGCAGTGTTTCGGCCTCCTACAATGAGCAGTTCTTC
TRBJ1-2 | NA | TRBV4-1 | NA | CVSSQDSVDDLGGYTF | TGCGTCAGCAGCCAAGACAGCGTGGACGACCTTGGGGGCTACACCTTC
TRBJ2-1 | NA | TRBV6-5 | TRBD2 | CASSPLLAGKDEQFF | TGTGCCAGCAGTCCCCTACTAGCGGGTAAAGATGAGCAGTTCTTC
TRBJ1-5 | NA | TRBV7-9 | TRBD1 | CASSEGTASIEPQHF | TGTGCCAGCAGCGAGGGGACAGCGTCGATAGAGCCCCAGCATTTT
TRBJ1-3 | NA | TRBV7-8 | TRBD1 | CASSRTGESGNTIYF | TGTGCCAGCAGCCGAACAGGGGAGTCTGGAAACACCATATATTTT
TRBJ1-2 | NA | TRBV15 | NA | CATSMGRTIYGYTF | TGTGCCACCAGCATGGGCAGGACTATCTATGGCTACACCTTC
TRBJ2-5 | many | TRBV7-8 | NA | CASSPKETQYF | TGTGCCAGCAGCCCAAAAGAGACCCAGTACTTC
TRBJ1-6 | NA | TRBV11-2 | TRBD1 | CASSRWTGYNSPLHF | TGTGCCAGCAGCCGGTGGACAGGGTATAATTCACCCCTCCACTTT
TRBJ1-2 | NA | TRBV25-1 | NA | CASSATGYMDGYTF | TGTGCCAGCAGTGCCACAGGCTATATGGATGGCTACACCTTC
TRBJ1-2 | NA | TRBV28 | NA | CASTSRVHYGYTF | TGTGCCAGCACCTCCAGGGTTCACTATGGCTACACCTTC
TRBJ2-7 | NA | TRBV2 | NA | CASHWTETSRLYEQYF | TGTGCCAGCCACTGGACTGAAACTAGTAGGCTCTACGAGCAGTACTTC
TRBJ1-2 | few | TRBV18 | TRBD1 | CASSLGTGADNYGYTF | TGTGCCAGCTCTCTCGGGACAGGGGCCGACAACTATGGCTACACCTTC
TRBJ1-2 | once | TRBV5-1 | NA | CASRERHGYTF | TGCGCCAGCAGGGAACGACATGGCTACACCTTC
TRBJ2-1 | NA | TRBV30 | NA | CAWSVKAGLGNEQFF | TGTGCCTGGAGTGTAAAGGCGGGATTGGGGAATGAGCAGTTCTTC
TRBJ2-2 | NA | TRBV5-8 | TRBD1 | CASTTFPGQGAFGELFF | TGTGCCAGCACCACCTTCCCGGGACAGGGGGCTTTCGGGGAGCTGTTTTTT
TRBJ2-1 | NA | TRBV5-8 | NA | CASSLGSWMPHEQFF | TGTGCCAGCAGCTTGGGTTCCTGGATGCCCCATGAGCAGTTCTTC
TRBJ1-2 | NA | TRBV2 | TRBD1 | CASSHRGPQRGYTF | TGTGCCAGCAGTCACAGGGGGCCCCAACGTGGCTACACCTTC
TRBJ1-2 | NA | TRBV15 | NA | CATSRVGTYGYTF | TGTGCCACCAGCAGAGTAGGGACCTATGGCTACACCTTC
TRBJ1-1 | NA | TRBV7-8 | NA | CASSLRYTEAFF | TGTGCCAGCAGCTTAAGGTACACTGAAGCTTTCTTT
TRBJ2-7 | once | TRBV6-5 | NA | CASSYGQGGYEQYF | TGTGCCAGCAGTTACGGGCAGGGGGGATACGAGCAGTACTTC
TRBJ1-3 | NA | TRBV18 | TRBD1 | CASSFRWDRGPTAGNTIYF | TGTGCCAGCTCATTCCGTTGGGACAGGGGGCCCACTGCTGGAAACACCATATATTTT
TRBJ1-6 | NA | TRBV9 | NA | CASSVGGGEDSPLHF | TGTGCCAGCAGCGTAGGTGGAGGCGAGGATTCACCCCTCCACTTT
TRBJ1-1 | NA | TRBV7-8 | TRBD1 | CASSLVSMLGTVSTEAFF | TGTGCCAGCAGCTTAGTCAGTATGCTCGGGACAGTCTCCACTGAAGCTTTCTTT
TRBJ2-2 | NA | TRBV5-1 | NA | CASSLGNTGELFF | TGCGCCAGCAGCTTGGGAAACACCGGGGAGCTGTTTTTT
TRBJ2-2 | NA | TRBV13 | NA | CASSSGTGELFF | TGTGCCAGCAGCTCGGGCACCGGGGAGCTGTTTTTT
TRBJ2-5 | once | TRBV7-8 | NA | CASSSYGGRGETQYF | TGTGCCAGCAGCTCTTACGGCGGACGTGGGGAGACCCAGTACTTC
TRBJ2-7 | NA | TRBV4-1 | TRBD2 | CASSQGDWTSVYEQYF | TGCGCCAGCAGCCAAGGAGATTGGACTAGCGTCTACGAGCAGTACTTC
TRBJ2-7 | NA | TRBV6-5 | NA | CASSWSSNYEQYF | TGTGCCAGCAGTTGGTCTAGTAACTACGAGCAGTACTTC
TRBJ2-2 | NA | TRBV11-3 | TRBD1 | CASSFDRVNGELFF | TGTGCCAGCAGCTTCGACAGGGTTAACGGGGAGCTGTTTTTT
TRBJ2-7 | NA | TRBV15 | NA | CATSRDRGYEQYF | TGTGCCACCAGCAGAGATCGGGGTTACGAGCAGTACTTC
TRBJ1-6 | once | TRBV5-4 | TRBD1 | CASSQDRGSYNSPLHF | TGTGCCAGCAGCCAAGACAGGGGCTCCTATAATTCACCCCTCCACTTT
TRBJ1-4 | NA | TRBV6-1 | NA | CASRGHGQKLFF | TGTGCCAGCAGGGGACACGGGCAAAAACTGTTTTTT
TRBJ2-7 | NA | TRBV10-1 | TRBD1 | CASSERTGGEQYF | TGCGCCAGCAGTGAAAGGACAGGGGGAGAGCAGTACTTC
TRBJ1-1 | NA | TRBV19 | TRBD1 | CASSPNRGLGDMNTEAFF | TGTGCCAGTAGTCCAAACAGGGGGCTTGGGGATATGAACACTGAAGCTTTCTTT
TRBJ2-7 | NA | TRBV6-5 | TRBD1 | CASRISGGSSYEQYF | TGTGCCAGCAGGATATCAGGGGGAAGCTCCTACGAGCAGTACTTC